This TCR beta chain comes out of a study of cytomegalovirus exposure and HLA in healthy donors. Across the whole study: Sequencing of around 200 million T cells in an earlier analysis found 100 million to 140 million unique TCR beta sequences.

This clone appeared once. The antigen is unknown. V shed 5 bases and J 14 bases; nucleotides not matched to a gene: 14. The CDR3 is made up of 15 amino acids. Germline V gene sequence: CDR1 LNHNV, CDR2 YYDKDF (reference sequence). Points from the study as a whole: Association with HLA alleles at 0.05 false discovery rate was found for 16,951 TCR beta sequences in a later analysis. It was taken for granted in presence/absence analyses that sequencing depth across donors was roughly uniform.

The study sampled nominally healthy donors, though unrecorded immune exposures were likely. The PCR had 60 Vbeta and 13 Jbeta primers. The assay was immunoSEQ multiplex PCR, and TCRdb's table has in-frame clones only and misses some. The sample contains under 150,000 clones, approximately 80% of which appear only once. The sequencing input was PBMCs. This receptor was obtained from a woman aged 18-29 years in good health and CMV-seronegative. This chain connects TRBV15 to TRBJ2-3, with TRBD1 matching over 12 bases. CDR3: CATSERGAGTGGLYF. For the CDR3, the DNA is TGTGCCACCAGCGAGAGAGGTGCAGGGACAGGGGGCCTGTATTTT.